This entry features one TCR beta chain sequence. The antigen remains undetermined. These data come from a study of Tregs in tolerant kidney transplant recipients. Study in general: A 3-day belatacept mixed lymphocyte reaction, sometimes plus 5-day graft donor restimulation, preceded CD4+CD25+CD127- sorting. Antibodies separated recipient from donor cells.

Whole-study results and caveats: The most relevant donor-specific Treg TCRbeta repertoire apparently came from expansion with activated donor B cells. The small number of patients limits these findings pending further validation.

Germline CDR1 and CDR2: SGHNT and YYREEE (reference sequence). The CDR3 runs to 15 residues. V lost 10 bases to trimming and J lost 8 bases, with 25 bases between them. Some clones are missing from TCRdb's copy, which holds only in-frame ones; the method was immunoSEQ multiplex PCR. The data contain more than 25,000 clones, over 75% of them singletons. Sequencing used Tregs from blood cultured with allogeneic cells. This chain connects TRBV5-4 to TRBJ2-1; TRBD2 is a possible D gene (5 bases). The receptor was derived from a human donor in good health. For the CDR3, the DNA is TGTGCCGCATCCGACGGCTCTAGAGGGTACGATGAGCAGTTCTTC. Its protein product is CAASDGSRGYDEQFF.